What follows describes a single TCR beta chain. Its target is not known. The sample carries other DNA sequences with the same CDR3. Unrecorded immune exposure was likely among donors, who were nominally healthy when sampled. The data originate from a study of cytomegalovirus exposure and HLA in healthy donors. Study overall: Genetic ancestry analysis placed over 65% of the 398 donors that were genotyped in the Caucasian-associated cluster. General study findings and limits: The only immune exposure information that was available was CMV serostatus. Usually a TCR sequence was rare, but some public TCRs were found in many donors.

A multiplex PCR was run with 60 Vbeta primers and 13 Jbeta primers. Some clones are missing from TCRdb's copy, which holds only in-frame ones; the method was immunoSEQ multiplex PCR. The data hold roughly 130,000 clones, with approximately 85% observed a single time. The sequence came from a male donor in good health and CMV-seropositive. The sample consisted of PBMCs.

This CDR3 is CASSVTSGSYEQYF. The CDR3 DNA reads TGTGCCAGCAGCGTCACTAGCGGGAGTTACGAGCAGTACTTC. The chain has TRBV9 and TRBJ2-7; 11 bases are shared with TRBD2. V shed 2 bases, J shed 4 bases, and the junction held 2 bases outside the gene matches. Germline CDR1 reads SGDLS; CDR2 reads YYNGEE. This CDR3 spans 14 amino acids.